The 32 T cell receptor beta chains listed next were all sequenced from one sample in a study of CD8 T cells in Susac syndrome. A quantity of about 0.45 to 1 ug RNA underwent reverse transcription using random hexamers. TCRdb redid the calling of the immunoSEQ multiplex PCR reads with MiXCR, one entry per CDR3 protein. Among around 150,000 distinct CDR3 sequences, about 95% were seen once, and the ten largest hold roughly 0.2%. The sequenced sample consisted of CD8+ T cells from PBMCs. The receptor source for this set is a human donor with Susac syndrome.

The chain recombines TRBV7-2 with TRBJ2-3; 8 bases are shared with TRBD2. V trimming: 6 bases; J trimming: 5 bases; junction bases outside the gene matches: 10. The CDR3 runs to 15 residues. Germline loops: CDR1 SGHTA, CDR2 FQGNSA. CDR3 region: CASSHEGLAGDTQYF. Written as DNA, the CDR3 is TGTGCCAGCAGTCACGAGGGGCTAGCGGGAGATACGCAGTATTTT.

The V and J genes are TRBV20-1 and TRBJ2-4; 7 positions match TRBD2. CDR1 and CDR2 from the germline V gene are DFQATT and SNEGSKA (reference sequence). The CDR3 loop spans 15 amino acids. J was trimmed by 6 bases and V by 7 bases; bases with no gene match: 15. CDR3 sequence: CSEEGLPPRGNIQYF. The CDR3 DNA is TGCAGTGAGGAGGGACTACCTCCCCGAGGAAACATTCAGTACTTC.

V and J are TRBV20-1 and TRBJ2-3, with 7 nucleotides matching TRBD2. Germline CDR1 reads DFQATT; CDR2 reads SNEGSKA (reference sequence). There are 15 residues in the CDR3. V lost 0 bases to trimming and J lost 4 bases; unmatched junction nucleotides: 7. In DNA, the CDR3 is TGCAGTGCTAGAGATATAGGGACTATATCAGATACGCAGTATTTT. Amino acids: CSARDIGTISDTQYF.

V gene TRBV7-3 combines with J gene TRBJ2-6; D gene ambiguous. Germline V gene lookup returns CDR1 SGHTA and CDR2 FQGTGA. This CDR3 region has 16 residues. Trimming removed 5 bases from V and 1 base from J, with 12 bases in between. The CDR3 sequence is CASSPTVGSGANVLTF. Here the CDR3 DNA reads TGTGCCAGCAGCCCGACCGTGGGGTCTGGGGCCAACGTCCTGACTTTC. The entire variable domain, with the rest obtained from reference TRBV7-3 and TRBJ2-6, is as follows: GAGVSQTPSNKVTEKGKYVELRCDPISGHTALYWYRQSLGQGPEFLIYFQGTGAADDSGLPNDRFFAVRPEGSVSTLKIQRTERGDSAVYLCASSPTVGSGANVLTFGAGSRLTVL.

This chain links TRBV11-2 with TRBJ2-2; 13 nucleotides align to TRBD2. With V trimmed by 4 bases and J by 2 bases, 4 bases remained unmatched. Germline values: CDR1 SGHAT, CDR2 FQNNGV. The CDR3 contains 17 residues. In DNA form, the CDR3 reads TGTGCCAGCAGCTCGGGACTAGCGGGATTAAACACCGGGGAGCTGTTTTTT. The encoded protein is CASSSGLAGLNTGELFF.

The CDR3 coding sequence is TGTGCCAGCACCCCGGGTGGGAACTCCTACGAGCAGTACTTC. Translated, it gives CASTPGGNSYEQYF. V usage is TRBV27 and J usage is TRBJ2-7; unclear D gene. CDR3 length: 14 amino acids. CDR1 and CDR2 from the germline V gene are MNHEY and SMNVEV (reference sequence). V lost 7 bases to trimming and J lost 0 bases, with 13 bases between them.

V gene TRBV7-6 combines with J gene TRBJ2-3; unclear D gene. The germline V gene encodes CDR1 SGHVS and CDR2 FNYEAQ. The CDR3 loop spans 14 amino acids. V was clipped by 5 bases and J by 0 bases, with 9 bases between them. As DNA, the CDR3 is TGTGCCAGCAGCCATACCGACAGCACAGATACGCAGTATTTT. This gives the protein CASSHTDSTDTQYF. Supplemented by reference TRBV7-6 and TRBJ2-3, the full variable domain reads GAGVSQSPRYKVTKRGQDVALRCDPISGHVSLYWYRQALGQGPEFLTYFNYEAQQDKSGLPNDRFSAERPEGSISTLTIQRTEQRDSAMYRCASSHTDSTDTQYFGPGTRLTVL.

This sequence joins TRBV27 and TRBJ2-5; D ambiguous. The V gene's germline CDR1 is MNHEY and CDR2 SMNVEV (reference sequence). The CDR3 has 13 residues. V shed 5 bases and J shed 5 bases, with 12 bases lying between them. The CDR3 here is CASSADWLETQYF. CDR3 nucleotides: TGTGCCAGCAGTGCTGACTGGCTGGAGACCCAGTACTTC.

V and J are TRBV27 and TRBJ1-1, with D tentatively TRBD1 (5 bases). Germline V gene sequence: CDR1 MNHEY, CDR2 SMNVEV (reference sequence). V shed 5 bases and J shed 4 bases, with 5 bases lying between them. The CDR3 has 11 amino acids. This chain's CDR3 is CASSTGTEAFF. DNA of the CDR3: TGTGCCAGCAGTACAGGCACTGAAGCTTTCTTT.

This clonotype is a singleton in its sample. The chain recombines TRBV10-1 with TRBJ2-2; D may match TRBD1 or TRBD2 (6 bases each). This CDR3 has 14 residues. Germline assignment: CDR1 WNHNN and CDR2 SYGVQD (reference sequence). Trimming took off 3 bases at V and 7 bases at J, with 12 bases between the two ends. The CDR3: CASSDTGAHGELFF. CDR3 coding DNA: TGCGCCAGCAGTGATACGGGGGCTCACGGGGAGCTGTTTTTT.

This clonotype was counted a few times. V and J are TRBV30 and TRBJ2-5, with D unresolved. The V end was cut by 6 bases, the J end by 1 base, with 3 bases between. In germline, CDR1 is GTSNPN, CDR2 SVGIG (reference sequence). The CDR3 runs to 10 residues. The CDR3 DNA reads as TGTGCCTGCTCCCAAGAGACCCAGTACTTC. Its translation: CACSQETQYF.

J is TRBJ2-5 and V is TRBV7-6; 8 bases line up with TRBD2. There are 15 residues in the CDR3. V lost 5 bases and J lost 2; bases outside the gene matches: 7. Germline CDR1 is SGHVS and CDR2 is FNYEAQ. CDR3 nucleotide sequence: TGTGCCAGCAGCCAGACTAGCGTAGAACAAGAGACCCAGTACTTC. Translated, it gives CASSQTSVEQETQYF.

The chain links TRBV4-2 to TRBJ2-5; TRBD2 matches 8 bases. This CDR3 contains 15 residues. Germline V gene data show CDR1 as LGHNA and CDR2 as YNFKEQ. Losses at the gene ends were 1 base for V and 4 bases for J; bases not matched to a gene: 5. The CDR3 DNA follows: TGTGCCAGCAGCCAAGCTTTGAGCGGGGGAGAGACCCAGTACTTC. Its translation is CASSQALSGGETQYF.

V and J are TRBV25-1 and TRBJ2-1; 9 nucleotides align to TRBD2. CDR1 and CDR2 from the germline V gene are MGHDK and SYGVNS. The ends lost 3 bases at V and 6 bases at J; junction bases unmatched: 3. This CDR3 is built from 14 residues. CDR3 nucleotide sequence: TGTGCCAGCAGTGATTATAGCGGGAGCAATGAGCAGTTCTTC. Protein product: CASSDYSGSNEQFF.

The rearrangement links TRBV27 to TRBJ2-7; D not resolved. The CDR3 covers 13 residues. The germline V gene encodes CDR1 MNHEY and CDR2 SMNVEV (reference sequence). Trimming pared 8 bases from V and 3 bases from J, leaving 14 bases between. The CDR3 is CASGPTGNYEQYF. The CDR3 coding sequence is TGTGCCAGCGGGCCAACGGGCAACTACGAGCAGTACTTC.

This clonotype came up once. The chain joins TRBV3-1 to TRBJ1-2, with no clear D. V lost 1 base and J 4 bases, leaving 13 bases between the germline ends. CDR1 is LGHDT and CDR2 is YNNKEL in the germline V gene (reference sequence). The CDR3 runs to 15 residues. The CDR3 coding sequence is TGTGCCAGCAGCCAAGTGGCAGGACTGGGCTATGGCTACACCTTC. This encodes CASSQVAGLGYGYTF.

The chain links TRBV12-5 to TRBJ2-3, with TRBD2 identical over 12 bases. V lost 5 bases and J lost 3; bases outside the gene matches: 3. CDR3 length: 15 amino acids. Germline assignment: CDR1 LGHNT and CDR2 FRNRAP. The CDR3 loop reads CASGPTSGRTDTQYF. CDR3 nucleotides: TGTGCTAGTGGTCCGACTAGCGGGAGAACAGATACGCAGTATTTT. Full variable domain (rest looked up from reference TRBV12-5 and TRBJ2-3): DARVTQTPRHKVTEMGQEVTMRCQPILGHNTVFWYRQTMMQGLELLAYFRNRAPLDDSGMPKDRFSAEMPDATLATLKIQPSEPRDSAVYFCASGPTSGRTDTQYFGPGTRLTVL.

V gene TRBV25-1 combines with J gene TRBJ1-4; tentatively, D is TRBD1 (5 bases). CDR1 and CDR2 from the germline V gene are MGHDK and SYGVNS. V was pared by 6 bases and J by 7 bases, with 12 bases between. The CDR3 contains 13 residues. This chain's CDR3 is CASRRGNREKLFF. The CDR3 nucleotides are TGTGCCAGCAGGAGGGGAAATCGTGAAAAACTGTTTTTT.

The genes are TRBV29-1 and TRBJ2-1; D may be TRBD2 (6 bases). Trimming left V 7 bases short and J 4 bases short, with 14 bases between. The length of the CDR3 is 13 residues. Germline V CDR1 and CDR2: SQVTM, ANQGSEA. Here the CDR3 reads CSAGDFLYNEQFF. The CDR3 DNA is TGCAGCGCCGGGGACTTCCTTTACAATGAGCAGTTCTTC.

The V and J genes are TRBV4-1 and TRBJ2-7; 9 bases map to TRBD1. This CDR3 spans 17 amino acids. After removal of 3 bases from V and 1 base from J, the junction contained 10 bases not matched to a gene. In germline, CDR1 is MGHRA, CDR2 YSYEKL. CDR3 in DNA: TGCGCCAGCAGCCATCGAATCGGACAGGGGCCTTCCTACGAGCAGTACTTC. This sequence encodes CASSHRIGQGPSYEQYF.

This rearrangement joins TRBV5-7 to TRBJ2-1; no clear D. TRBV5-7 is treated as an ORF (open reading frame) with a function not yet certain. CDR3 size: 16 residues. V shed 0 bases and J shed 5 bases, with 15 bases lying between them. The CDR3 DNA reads TGTGCCAGCAGCTTGGATTCATGGGTGTTGCACAATGAGCAGTTCTTC. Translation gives CASSLDSWVLHNEQFF.

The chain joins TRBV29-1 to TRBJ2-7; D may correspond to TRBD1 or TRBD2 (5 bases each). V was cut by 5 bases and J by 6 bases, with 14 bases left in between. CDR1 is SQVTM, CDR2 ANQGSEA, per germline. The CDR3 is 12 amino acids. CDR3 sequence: CSVISRGTEQYF. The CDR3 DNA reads TGCAGCGTTATAAGCCGGGGCACCGAGCAGTACTTC.

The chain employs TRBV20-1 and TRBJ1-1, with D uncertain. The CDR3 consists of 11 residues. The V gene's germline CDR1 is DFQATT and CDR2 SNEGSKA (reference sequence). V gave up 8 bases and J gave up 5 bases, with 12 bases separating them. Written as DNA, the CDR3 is TGCAGTCTCAGGATGCCGACTGAAGCTTTCTTT. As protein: CSLRMPTEAFF.

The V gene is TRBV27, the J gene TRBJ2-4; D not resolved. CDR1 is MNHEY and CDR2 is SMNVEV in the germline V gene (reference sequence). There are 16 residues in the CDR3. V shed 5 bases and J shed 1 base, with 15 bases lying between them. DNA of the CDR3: TGTGCCAGCAGTCTGGACCTGGGCCATGCCAAAAACATTCAGTACTTC. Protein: CASSLDLGHAKNIQYF.

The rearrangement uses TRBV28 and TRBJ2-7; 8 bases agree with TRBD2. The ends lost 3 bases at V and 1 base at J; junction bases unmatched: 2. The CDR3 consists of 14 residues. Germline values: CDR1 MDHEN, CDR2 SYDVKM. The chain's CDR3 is CASSFSGTSYEQYF. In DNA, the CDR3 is TGTGCCAGCAGTTTTAGCGGGACGTCCTACGAGCAGTACTTC.

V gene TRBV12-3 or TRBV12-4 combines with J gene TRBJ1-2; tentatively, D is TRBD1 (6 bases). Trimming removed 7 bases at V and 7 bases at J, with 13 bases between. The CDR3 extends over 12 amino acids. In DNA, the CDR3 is TGTGCCAGCACCAAGACAGGCATTGGCTACACCTTC. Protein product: CASTKTGIGYTF.

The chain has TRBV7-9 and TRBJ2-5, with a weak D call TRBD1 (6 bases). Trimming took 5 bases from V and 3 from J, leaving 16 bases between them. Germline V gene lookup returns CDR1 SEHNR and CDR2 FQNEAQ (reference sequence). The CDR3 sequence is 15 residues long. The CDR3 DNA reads TGTGCCAGCAGCAGACCAGGACAGATCAAAGAGACCCAGTACTTC. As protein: CASSRPGQIKETQYF.

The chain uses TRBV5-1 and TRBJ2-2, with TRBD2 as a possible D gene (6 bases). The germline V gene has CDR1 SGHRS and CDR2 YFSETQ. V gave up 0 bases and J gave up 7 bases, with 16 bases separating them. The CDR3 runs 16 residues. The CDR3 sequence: CASSLVASDFGGELFF. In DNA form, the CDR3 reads TGCGCCAGCAGCTTGGTTGCTAGCGATTTCGGCGGGGAGCTGTTTTTT.

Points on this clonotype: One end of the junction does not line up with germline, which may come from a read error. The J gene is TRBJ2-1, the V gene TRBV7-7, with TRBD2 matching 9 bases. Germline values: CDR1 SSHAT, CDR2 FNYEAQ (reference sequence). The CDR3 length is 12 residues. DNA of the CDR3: TGTGCTAGCAGCTCCCTAGCGGGGGAGCAGTTCTTC. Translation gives CASSSLAGEQFF.

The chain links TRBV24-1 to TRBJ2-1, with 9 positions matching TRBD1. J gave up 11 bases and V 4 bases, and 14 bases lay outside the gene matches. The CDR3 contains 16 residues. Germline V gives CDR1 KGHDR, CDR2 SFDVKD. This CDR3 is CATSETGGLMINQQFF. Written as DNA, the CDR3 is TGTGCCACCAGTGAAACAGGGGGCCTCATGATAAATCAGCAGTTCTTC.

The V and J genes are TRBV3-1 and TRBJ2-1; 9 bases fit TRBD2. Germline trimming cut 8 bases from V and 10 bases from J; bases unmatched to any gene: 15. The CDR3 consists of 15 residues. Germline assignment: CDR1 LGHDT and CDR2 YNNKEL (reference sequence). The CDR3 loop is CASESGAGGQVEQFF. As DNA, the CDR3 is TGTGCCAGCGAAAGTGGGGCGGGAGGGCAGGTGGAGCAGTTCTTC.

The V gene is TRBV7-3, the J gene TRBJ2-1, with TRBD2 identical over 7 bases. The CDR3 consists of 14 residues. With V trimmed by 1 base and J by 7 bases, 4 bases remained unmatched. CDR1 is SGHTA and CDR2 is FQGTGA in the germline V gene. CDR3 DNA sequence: TGTGCCAGCAGCTTAAGCGGGGGAGTTAATGAGCAGTTCTTC. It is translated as CASSLSGGVNEQFF. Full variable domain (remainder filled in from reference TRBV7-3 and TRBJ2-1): GAGVSQTPSNKVTEKGKYVELRCDPISGHTALYWYRQSLGQGPEFLIYFQGTGAADDSGLPNDRFFAVRPEGSVSTLKIQRTERGDSAVYLCASSLSGGVNEQFFGPGTRLTVL.